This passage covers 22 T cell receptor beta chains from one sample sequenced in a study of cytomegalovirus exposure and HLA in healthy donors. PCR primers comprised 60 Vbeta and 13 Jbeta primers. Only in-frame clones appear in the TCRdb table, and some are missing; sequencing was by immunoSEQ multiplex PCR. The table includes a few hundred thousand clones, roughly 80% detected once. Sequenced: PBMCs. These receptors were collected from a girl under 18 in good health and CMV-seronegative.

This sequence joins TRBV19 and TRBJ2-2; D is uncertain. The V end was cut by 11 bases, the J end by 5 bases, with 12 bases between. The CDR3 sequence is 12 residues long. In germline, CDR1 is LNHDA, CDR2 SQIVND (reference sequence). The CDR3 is CAAPGDTGELFF. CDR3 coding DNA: TGTGCCGCCCCGGGTGATACCGGGGAGCTGTTTTTT. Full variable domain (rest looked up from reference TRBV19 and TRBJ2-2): DGGITQSPKYLFRKEGQNVTLSCEQNLNHDAMYWYRQDPGQGLRLIYYSQIVNDFQKGDIAEGYSVSREKKESFPLTVTSAQKNPTAFYLCAAPGDTGELFFGEGSRLTVL.

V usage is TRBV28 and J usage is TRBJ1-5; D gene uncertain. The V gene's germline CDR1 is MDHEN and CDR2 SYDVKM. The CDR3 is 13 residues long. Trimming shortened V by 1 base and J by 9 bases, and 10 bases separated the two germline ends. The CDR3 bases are TGTGCCAGCAGTTTATCCGGGGTAGGGCCCCAGCATTTT. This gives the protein CASSLSGVGPQHF.

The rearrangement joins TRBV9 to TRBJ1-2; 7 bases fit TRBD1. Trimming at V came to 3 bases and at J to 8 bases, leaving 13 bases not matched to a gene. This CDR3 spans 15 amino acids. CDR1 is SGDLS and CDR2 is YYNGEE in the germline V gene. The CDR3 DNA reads TGTGCCAGCAGCGCCAACCTTCAGGGGGTAGACGGCTACACCTTC. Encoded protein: CASSANLQGVDGYTF.

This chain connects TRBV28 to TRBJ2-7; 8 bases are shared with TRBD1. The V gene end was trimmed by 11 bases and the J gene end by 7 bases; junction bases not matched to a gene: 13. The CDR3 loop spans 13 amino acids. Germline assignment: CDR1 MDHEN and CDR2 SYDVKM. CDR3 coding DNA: TGTGCCGGATCCGGGACAGGAGATCTAGAGCAGTACTTC. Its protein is CAGSGTGDLEQYF.

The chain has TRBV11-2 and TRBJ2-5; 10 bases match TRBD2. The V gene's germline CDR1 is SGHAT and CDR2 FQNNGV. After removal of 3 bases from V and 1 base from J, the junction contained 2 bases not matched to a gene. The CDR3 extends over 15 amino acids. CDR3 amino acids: CASSFPSGGQETQYF. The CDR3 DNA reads TGTGCCAGCAGCTTCCCTAGCGGGGGCCAAGAGACCCAGTACTTC.

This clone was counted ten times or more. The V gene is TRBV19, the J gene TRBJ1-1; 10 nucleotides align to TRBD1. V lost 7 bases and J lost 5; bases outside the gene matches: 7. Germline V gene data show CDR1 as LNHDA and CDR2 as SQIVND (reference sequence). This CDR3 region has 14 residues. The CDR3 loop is CASNPDRGQTEAFF. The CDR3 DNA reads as TGTGCCAGTAATCCCGACAGGGGGCAAACTGAAGCTTTCTTT.

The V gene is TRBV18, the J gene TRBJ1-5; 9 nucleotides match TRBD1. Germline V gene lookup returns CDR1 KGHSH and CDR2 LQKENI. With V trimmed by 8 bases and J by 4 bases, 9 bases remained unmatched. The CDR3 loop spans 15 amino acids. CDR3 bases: TGTGCCAGCGCAGAGGGACAGGGACTGAATCAGCCCCAGCATTTT. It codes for CASAEGQGLNQPQHF.

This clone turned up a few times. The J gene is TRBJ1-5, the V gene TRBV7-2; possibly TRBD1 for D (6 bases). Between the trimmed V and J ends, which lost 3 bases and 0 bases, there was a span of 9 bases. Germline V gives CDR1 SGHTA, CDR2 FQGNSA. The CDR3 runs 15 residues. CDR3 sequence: CASSLTGLSNQPQHF. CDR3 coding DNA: TGTGCCAGCAGCTTGACAGGCCTTAGCAATCAGCCCCAGCATTTT. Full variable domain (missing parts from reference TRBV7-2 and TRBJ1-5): GAGVSQSPSNKVTEKGKDVELRCDPISGHTALYWYRQSLGQGLEFLIYFQGNSAPDKSGLPSDRFSAERTGGSVSTLTIQRTQQEDSAVYLCASSLTGLSNQPQHFGDGTRLSIL.

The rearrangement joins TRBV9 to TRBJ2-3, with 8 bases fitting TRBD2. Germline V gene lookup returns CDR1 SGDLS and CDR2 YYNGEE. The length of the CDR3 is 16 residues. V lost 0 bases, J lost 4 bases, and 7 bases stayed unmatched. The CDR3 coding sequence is TGTGCCAGCAGCGTAGACGTCGGGAGGGCCGCAGATACGCAGTATTTT. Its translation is CASSVDVGRAADTQYF.

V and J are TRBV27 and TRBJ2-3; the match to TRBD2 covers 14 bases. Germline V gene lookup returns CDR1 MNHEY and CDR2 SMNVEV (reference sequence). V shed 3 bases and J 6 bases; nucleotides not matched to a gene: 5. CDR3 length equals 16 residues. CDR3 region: CASSFRTSGRSDTQYF. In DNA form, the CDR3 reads TGTGCCAGCAGTTTCAGGACTAGCGGGAGGTCGGATACGCAGTATTTT.

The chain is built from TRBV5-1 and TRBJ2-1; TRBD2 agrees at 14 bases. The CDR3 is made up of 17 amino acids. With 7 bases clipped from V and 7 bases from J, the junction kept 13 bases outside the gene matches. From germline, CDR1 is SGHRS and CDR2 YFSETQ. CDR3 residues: CASAKLPGLAGANEQFF. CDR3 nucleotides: TGCGCCAGCGCTAAACTCCCGGGACTAGCGGGAGCAAATGAGCAGTTCTTC.

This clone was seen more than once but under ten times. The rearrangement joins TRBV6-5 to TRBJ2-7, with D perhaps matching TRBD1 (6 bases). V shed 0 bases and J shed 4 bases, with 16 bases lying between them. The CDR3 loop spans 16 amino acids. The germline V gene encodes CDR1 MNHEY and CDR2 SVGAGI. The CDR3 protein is CASSYSSPGAGYEQYF. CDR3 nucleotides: TGTGCCAGCAGTTACTCGAGTCCAGGGGCTGGATACGAGCAGTACTTC.

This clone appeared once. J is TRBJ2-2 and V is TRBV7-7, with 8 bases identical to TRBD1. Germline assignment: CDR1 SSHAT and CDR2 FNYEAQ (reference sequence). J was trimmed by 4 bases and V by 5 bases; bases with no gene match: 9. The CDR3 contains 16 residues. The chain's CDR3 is CASSGSRDRSTGELFF. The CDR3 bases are TGTGCCAGCAGCGGAAGCCGGGACAGGAGCACCGGGGAGCTGTTTTTT.

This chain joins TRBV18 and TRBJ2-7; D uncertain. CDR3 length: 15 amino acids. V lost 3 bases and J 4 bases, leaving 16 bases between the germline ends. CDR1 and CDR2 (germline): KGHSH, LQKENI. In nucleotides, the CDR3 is TGTGCCAGCTCACCCACAGACCGACCGGTGTACGAGCAGTACTTC. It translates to CASSPTDRPVYEQYF.

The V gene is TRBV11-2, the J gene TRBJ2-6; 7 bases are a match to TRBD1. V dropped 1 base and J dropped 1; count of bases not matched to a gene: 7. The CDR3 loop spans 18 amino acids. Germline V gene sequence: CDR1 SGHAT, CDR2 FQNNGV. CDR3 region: CASSLARQGLSGANVLTF. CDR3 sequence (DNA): TGTGCCAGCAGCTTAGCGAGACAGGGATTGTCTGGGGCCAACGTCCTGACTTTC.

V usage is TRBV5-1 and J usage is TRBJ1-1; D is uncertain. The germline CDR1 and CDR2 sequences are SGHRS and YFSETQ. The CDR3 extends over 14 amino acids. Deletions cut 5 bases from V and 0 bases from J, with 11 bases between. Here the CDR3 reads CASRSGALNTEAFF. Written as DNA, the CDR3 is TGCGCCAGCAGGTCCGGTGCACTGAACACTGAAGCTTTCTTT.

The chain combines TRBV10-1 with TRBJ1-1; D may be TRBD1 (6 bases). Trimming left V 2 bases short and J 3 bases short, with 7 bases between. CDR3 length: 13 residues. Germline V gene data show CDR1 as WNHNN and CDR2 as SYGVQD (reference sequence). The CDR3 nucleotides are TGCGCCAGCAGTGAGAACAGGGACACTGAAGCTTTCTTT. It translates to CASSENRDTEAFF.

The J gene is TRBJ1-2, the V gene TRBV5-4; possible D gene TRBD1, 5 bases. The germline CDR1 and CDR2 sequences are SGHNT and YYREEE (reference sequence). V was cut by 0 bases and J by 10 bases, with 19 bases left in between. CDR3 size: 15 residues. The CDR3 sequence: CASSLGRGSGAFYTF. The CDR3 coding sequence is TGTGCCAGCAGCTTGGGGCGAGGAAGCGGGGCGTTCTACACCTTC.

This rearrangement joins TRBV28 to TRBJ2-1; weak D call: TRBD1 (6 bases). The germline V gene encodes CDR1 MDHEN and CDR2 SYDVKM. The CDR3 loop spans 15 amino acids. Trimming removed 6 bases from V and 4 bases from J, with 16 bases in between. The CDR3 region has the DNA TGTGCCAGCAGACGTACAGGGTCCGATTACAATGAGCAGTTCTTC. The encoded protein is CASRRTGSDYNEQFF.

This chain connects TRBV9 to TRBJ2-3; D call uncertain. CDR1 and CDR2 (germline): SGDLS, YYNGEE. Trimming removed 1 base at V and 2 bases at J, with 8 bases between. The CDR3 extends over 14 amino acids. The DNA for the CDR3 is TGTGCCAGCAGCGTAAATTCCTTCACAGATACGCAGTATTTT. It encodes CASSVNSFTDTQYF.

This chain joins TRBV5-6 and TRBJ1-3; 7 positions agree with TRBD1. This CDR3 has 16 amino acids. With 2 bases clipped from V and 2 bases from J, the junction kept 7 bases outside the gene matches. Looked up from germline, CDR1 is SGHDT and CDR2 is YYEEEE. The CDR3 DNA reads TGTGCCAGCAGCTTACTGACAGGGTGGGCTGGAAACACCATATATTTT. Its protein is CASSLLTGWAGNTIYF.

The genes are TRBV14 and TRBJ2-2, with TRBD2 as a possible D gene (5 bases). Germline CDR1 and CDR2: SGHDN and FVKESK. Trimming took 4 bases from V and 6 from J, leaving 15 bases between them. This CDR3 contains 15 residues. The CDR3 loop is CASSLAVGLPGELFF. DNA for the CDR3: TGTGCCAGCAGCCTGGCTGTAGGACTGCCCGGGGAGCTGTTTTTT. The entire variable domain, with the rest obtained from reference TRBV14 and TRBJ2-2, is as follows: EAGVTQFPSHSVIEKGQTVTLRCDPISGHDNLYWYRRVMGKEIKFLLHFVKESKQDESGMPNNRFLAERTGGTYSTLKVQPAELEDSGVYFCASSLAVGLPGELFFGEGSRLTVL.